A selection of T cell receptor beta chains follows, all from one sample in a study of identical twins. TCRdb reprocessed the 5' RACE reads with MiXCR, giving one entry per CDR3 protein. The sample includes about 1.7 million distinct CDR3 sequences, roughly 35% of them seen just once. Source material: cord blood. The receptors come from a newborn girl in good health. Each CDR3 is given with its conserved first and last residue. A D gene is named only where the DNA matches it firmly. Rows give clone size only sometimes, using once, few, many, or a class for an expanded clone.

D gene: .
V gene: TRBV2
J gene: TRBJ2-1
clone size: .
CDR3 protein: CASIRGNEQFF
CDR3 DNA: TGTGCCAGCATACGGGGGAATGAGCAGTTCTTC

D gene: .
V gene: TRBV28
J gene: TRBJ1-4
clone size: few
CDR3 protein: CASSLFSEKLFF
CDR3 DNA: TGTGCCAGCAGTTTATTTTCCGAAAAACTGTTTTTT

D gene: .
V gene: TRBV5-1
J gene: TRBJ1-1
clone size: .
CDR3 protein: CASSLQGRLNTEAFF
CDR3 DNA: TGCGCCAGCAGCTTGCAGGGTCGTTTGAACACTGAAGCTTTCTTT

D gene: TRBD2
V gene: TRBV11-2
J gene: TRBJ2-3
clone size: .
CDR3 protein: CASSFSGRVSLDTQYF
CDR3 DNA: TGTGCCAGCAGCTTTAGCGGGAGAGTCTCCCTTGATACGCAGTATTTT

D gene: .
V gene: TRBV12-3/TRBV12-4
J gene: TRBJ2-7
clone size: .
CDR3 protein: CASRLKNGTFYEQYF
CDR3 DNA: TGTGCCAGCAGACTTAAAAACGGGACATTCTACGAGCAGTACTTC

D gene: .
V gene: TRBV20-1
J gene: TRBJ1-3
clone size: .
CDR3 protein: CSAQTRGAGNTIYF
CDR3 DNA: TGCAGTGCTCAAACTCGCGGGGCCGGAAACACCATATATTTT

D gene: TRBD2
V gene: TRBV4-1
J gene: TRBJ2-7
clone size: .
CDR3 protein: CASSQAPSSGGSYEQYF
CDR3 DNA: TGCGCCAGCAGCCAGGCCCCTTCTAGCGGGGGATCCTACGAGCAGTACTTC

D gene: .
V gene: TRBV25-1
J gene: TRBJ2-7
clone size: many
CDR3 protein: CASSGTVSSYEQYF
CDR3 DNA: TGTGCCAGCAGTGGGACAGTGAGCTCCTACGAGCAGTACTTC

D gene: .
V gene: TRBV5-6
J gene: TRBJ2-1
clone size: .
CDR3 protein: CASSPPWVDYNEQFF
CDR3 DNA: TGTGCCAGCAGCCCGCCTTGGGTGGACTACAATGAGCAGTTCTTC

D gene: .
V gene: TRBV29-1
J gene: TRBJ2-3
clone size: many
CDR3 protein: CSAIQNTDTQYF
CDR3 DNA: TGCAGCGCCATTCAGAACACAGATACGCAGTATTTT

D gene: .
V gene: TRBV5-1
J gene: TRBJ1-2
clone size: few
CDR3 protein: CASSLGASLSYGYTF
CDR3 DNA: TGCGCCAGCAGCTTGGGGGCCAGTCTCTCCTATGGCTACACCTTC

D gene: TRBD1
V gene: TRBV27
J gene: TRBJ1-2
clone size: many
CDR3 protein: CASSLEQGIQSGYTF
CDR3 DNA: TGTGCCAGCAGTTTAGAACAGGGGATACAGTCAGGCTACACCTTC

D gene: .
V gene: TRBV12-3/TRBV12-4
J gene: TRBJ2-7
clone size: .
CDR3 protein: CASSPRTQGCEQYF
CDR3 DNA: TGTGCCAGCAGTCCCCGAACACAGGGCTGCGAGCAGTACTTC

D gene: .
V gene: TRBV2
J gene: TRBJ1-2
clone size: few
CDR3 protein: CASSEEGLNYGYTF
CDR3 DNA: TGTGCCAGCAGTGAAGAAGGCTTAAACTATGGCTACACCTTC

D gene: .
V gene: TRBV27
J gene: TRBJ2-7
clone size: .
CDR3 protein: CASSLSIGYEQYF
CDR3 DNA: TGTGCCAGCAGTTTATCTATCGGCTACGAGCAGTACTTC

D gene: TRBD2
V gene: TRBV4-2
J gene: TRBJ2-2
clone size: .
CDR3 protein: CASSQDNLAGNTGELFF
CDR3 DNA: TGTGCCAGCAGCCAAGATAATCTAGCGGGGAACACCGGGGAGCTCTTTTTT

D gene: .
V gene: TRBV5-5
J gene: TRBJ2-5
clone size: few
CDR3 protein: CASSWDMWQETQYF
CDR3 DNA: TGTGCCAGCAGCTGGGACATGTGGCAAGAGACCCAGTACTTC

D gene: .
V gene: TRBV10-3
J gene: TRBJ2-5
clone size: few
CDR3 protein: CAISEQAGGLQETQYF
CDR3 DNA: TGTGCCATCAGTGAGCAGGCAGGGGGACTCCAAGAGACCCAGTACTTC

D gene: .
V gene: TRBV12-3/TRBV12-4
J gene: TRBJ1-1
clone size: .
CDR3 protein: CASIERDTEAFF
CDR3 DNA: TGTGCCAGCATCGAACGGGACACTGAAGCTTTCTTT

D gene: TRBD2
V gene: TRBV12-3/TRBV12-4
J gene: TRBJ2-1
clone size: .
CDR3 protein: CASSLSLVGGAEQFF
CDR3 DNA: TGTGCCAGCAGTTTGTCGCTAGTGGGAGGGGCAGAGCAGTTCTTC

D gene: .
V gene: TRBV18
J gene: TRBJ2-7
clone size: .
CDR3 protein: CASSPGAGAISYEQYF
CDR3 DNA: TGTGCCAGCTCACCTGGGGCGGGGGCAATCTCCTACGAGCAGTACTTC

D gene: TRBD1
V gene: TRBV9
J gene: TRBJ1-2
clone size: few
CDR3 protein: CASRLGYRGREDYGYTF
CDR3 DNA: TGTGCCAGCAGGCTGGGATACAGGGGGCGCGAGGACTATGGCTACACCTTC

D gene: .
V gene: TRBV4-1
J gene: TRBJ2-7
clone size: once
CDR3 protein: CASSRVVQGSGEQYF
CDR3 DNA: TGCGCCAGCAGCCGAGTGGTTCAGGGAAGCGGCGAGCAGTACTTC

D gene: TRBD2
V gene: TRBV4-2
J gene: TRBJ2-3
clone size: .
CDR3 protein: CASSQAGGPTDAQYF
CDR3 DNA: TGTGCCAGCAGCCAAGCGGGAGGGCCCACAGATGCGCAGTATTTT

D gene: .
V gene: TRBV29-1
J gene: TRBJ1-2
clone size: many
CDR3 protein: CSVASSYGYTF
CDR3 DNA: TGCAGCGTTGCTTCGAGCTATGGCTACACCTTC

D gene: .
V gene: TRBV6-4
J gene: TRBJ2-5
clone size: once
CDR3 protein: CASSDSGLGLNEQYF
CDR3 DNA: TGTGCCAGCAGTGACTCTGGCTTGGGGCTGAATGAGCAGTACTTC

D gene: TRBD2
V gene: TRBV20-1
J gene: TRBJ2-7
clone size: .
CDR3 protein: CSARAPGLAFYEQYF
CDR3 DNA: TGCAGTGCTAGAGCCCCGGGACTAGCGTTCTACGAGCAGTACTTC

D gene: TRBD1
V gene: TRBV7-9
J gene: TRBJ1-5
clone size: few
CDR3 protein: CASSLNATGVNQPQHF
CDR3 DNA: TGTGCCAGCAGCTTAAATGCCACAGGGGTCAATCAGCCCCAGCATTTT

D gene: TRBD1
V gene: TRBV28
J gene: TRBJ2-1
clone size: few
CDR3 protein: CASSTGGIYNEQFF
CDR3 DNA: TGTGCCAGCAGTACAGGGGGCATCTACAATGAGCAGTTCTTC

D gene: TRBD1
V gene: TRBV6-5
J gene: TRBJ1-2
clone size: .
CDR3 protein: CAGRGTGRMIGYGYTF
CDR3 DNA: TGTGCCGGCAGGGGGACAGGGAGAATGATAGGGTATGGCTACACCTTC

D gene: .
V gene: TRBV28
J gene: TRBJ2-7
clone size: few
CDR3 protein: CASSLVTSRGQYF
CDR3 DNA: TGTGCCAGCAGTTTAGTCACTTCCCGAGGGCAGTACTTC

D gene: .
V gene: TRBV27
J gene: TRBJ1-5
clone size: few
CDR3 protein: CASSLAEGDQPQHF
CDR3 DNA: TGTGCCAGCAGTCTTGCGGAGGGCGATCAGCCCCAGCATTTT

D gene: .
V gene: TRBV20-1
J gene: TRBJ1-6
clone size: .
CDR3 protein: CSARSPAGTPLHF
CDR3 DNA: TGCAGTGCTAGATCCCCGGCAGGTACACCCCTCCACTTT

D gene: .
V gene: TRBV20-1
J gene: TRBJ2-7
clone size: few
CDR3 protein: CSARSYDYEQYF
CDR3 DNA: TGCAGTGCTAGGTCCTACGACTACGAGCAGTACTTC

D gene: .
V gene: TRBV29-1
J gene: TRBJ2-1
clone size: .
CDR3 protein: CSVGRRVSCNEQFF
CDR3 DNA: TGCAGCGTTGGCCGGCGGGTATCCTGCAATGAGCAGTTCTTC

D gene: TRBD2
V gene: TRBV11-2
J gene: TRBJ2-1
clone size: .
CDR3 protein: CASSLGGTMAYNEQFF
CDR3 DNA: TGTGCCAGCAGCTTAGGTGGGACTATGGCCTACAATGAGCAGTTCTTC

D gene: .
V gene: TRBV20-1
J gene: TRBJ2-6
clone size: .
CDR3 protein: CSARVSSGANVLTF
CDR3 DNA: TGCAGTGCTAGGGTCAGCTCTGGGGCCAACGTCCTGACTTTC

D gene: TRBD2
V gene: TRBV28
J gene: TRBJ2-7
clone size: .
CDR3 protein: CASSLSVRGGTYEQYF
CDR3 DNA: TGTGCCAGCAGTTTATCGGTGCGGGGGGGAACCTACGAGCAGTACTTC

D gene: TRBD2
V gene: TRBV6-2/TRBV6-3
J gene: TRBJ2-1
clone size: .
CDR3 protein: CASRLGLARRDEQFF
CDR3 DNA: TGTGCCAGCAGGCTCGGACTAGCGCGTAGGGATGAGCAGTTCTTC

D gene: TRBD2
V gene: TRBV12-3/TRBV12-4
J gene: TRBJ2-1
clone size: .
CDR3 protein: CASSPRSSGSGFEFF
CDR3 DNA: TGTGCCAGCAGCCCAAGGTCGAGCGGGAGTGGTTTTGAGTTCTTC

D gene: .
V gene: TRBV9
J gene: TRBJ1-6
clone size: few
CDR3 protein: CASNREDNSPLHF
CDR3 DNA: TGTGCCAGCAACAGGGAAGATAATTCACCCCTCCACTTT

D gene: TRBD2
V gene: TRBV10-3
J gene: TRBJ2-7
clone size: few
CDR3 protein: CAISESQRTSGSYEQYF
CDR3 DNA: TGTGCCATCAGTGAGTCCCAGCGTACTAGCGGGAGCTACGAGCAGTACTTC

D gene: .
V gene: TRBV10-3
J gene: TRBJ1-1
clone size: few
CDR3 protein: CAISDGYTEAFF
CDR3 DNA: TGTGCCATCAGTGATGGATACACTGAAGCTTTCTTT

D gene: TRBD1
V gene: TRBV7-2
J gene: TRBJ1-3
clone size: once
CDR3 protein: CASSWGQGASGNTIYF
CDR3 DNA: TGTGCCAGCAGCTGGGGACAGGGGGCCTCTGGAAACACCATATATTTT

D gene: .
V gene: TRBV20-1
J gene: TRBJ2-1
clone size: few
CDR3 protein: CSARDQFF
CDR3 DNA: TGCAGTGCTAGAGATCAGTTCTTC

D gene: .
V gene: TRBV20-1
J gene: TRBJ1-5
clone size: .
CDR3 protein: CSARERILGPGYSNQPQHF
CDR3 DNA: TGCAGTGCTAGAGAGCGGATCCTTGGACCGGGTTATAGCAATCAGCCCCAGCATTTT

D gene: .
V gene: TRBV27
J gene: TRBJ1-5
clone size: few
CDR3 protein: CASSLSFGLSQPQHF
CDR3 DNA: TGTGCCAGCAGTTTATCTTTCGGGTTAAGTCAGCCCCAGCATTTT